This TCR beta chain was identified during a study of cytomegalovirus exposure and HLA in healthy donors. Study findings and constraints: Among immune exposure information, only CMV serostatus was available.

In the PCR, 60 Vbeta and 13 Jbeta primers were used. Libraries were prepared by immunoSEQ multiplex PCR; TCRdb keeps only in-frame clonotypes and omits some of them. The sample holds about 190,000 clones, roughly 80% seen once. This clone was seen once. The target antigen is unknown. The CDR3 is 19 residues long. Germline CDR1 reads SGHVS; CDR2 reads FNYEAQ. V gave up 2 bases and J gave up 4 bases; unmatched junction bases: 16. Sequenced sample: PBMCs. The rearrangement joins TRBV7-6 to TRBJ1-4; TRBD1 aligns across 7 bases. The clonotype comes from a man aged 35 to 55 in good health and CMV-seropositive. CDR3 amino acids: CASSLLRLHQGGGNEKLFF. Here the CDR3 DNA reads TGTGCCAGCAGCTTATTGAGATTACACCAAGGGGGCGGTAATGAAAAACTGTTTTTT. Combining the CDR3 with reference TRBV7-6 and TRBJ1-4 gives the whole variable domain GAGVSQSPRYKVTKRGQDVALRCDPISGHVSLYWYRQALGQGPEFLTYFNYEAQQDKSGLPNDRFSAERPEGSISTLTIQRTEQRDSAMYRCASSLLRLHQGGGNEKLFFGSGTQLSVL.